This passage covers 2 T cell receptor beta chains from one sample sequenced in a study of cytomegalovirus exposure and HLA in healthy donors. The study ran its PCR with 60 Vbeta and 13 Jbeta primers. The protocol was immunoSEQ multiplex PCR, while the TCRdb copy is restricted to in-frame clones and leaves out a portion. The sample consists of 90,000 to 110,000 clones, approximately 72% of them appearing once. The specimen sequenced was PBMCs. The receptors were sampled from a man aged 30-40 years in good health and CMV-seronegative.

The rearrangement joins TRBV9 to TRBJ2-7; 11 bases fit TRBD1. J was trimmed by 3 bases and V by 2 bases; bases with no gene match: 4. Germline V gene sequence: CDR1 SGDLS, CDR2 YYNGEE. The length of the CDR3 is 15 residues. CDR3 nucleotides: TGTGCCAGCAGCGTGGGGACAGGGGGGATCTACGAGCAGTACTTC. Translated: CASSVGTGGIYEQYF.

This clone was seen only once. The chain is built from TRBV7-2 and TRBJ1-2; D ambiguous. This CDR3 comprises 15 residues. Germline CDR1 SGHTA, CDR2 FQGNSA. V lost 3 bases, J lost 0 bases, and 11 bases lay in between. The CDR3 is CASSLRQPANYGYTF. CDR3 coding DNA: TGTGCCAGCAGCTTGCGGCAGCCAGCTAACTATGGCTACACCTTC.